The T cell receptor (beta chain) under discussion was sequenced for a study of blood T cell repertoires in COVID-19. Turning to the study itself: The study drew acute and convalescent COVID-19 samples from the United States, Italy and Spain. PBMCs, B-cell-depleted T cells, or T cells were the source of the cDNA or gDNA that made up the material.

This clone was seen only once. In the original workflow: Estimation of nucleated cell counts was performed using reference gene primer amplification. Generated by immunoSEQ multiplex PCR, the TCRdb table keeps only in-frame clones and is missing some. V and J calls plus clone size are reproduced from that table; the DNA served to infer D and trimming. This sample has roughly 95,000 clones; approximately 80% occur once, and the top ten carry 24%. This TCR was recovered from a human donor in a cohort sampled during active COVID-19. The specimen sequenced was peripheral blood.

In DNA form, the CDR3 reads TGTGCCAGCAGCCCCCAGGGGGTCGACACTGAAGCTTTCTTT. The encoded protein is CASSPQGVDTEAFF. This chain uses TRBV5-4 with TRBJ1-1, with 7 bases matching TRBD1. Germline V gene data show CDR1 as SGHNT and CDR2 as YYREEE (reference sequence). The ends lost 4 bases at V and 3 bases at J; junction bases unmatched: 6. This CDR3 has 14 residues.